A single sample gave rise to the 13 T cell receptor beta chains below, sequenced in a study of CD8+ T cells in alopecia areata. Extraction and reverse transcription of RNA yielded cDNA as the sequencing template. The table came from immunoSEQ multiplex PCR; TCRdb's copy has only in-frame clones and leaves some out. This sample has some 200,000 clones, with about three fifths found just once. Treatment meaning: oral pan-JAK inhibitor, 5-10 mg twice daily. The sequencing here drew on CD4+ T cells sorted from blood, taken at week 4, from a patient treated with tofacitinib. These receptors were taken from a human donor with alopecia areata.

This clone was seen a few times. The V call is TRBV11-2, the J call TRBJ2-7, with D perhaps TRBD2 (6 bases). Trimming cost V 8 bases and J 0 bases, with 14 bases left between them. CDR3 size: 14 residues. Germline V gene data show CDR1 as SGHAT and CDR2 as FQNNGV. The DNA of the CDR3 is TGTGCCAGCCGAGTTCGGGGGAGCTCCTACGAGCAGTACTTC. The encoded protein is CASRVRGSSYEQYF. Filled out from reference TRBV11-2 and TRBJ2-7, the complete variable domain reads EAGVAQSPRYKIIEKRQSVAFWCNPISGHATLYWYQQILGQGPKLLIQFQNNGVVDDSQLPKDRFSAERLKGVDSTLKIQPAKLEDSAVYLCASRVRGSSYEQYFGPGTRLTVT.

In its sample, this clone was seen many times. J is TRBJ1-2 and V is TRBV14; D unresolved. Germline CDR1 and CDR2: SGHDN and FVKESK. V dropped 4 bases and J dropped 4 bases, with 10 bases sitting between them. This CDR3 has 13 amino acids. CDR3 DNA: TGTGCCAGCAGCCCCCTCGGGTTCTATGGCTACACCTTC. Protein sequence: CASSPLGFYGYTF.

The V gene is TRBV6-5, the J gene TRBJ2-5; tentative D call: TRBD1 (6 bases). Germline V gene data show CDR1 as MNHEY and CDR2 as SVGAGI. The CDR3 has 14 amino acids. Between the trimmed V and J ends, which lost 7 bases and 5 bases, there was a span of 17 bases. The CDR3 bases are TGTGCCAGCACTATATCCTGGGGGCGGGAGACCCAGTACTTC. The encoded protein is CASTISWGRETQYF.

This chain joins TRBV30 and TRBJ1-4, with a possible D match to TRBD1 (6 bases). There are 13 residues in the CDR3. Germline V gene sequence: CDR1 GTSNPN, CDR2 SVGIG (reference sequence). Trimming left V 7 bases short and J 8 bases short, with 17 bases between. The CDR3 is CASNTGSNEKLFF. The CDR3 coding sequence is TGTGCCTCCAATACAGGGTCCAACGAAAAACTGTTTTTT.

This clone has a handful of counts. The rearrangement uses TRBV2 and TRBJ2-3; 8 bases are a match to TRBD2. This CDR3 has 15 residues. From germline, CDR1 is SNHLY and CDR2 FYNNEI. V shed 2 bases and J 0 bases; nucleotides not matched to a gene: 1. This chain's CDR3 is CASSETSGSTDTQYF. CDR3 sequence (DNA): TGTGCCAGCAGTGAAACTAGCGGAAGCACAGATACGCAGTATTTT.

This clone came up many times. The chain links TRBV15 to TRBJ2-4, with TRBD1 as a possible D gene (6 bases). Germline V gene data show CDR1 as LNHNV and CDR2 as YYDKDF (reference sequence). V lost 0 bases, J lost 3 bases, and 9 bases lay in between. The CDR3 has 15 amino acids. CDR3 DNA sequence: TGTGCCACCAGCAGAGATAAAGGGGGCAAAAACATTCAGTACTTC. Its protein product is CATSRDKGGKNIQYF.

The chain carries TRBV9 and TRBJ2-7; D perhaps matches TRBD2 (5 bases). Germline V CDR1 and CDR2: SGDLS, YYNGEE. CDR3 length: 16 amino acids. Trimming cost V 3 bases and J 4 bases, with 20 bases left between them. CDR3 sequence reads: CASSAESGPRGYEQYF. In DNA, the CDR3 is TGTGCCAGCAGCGCGGAATCAGGCCCTAGAGGGTACGAGCAGTACTTC.

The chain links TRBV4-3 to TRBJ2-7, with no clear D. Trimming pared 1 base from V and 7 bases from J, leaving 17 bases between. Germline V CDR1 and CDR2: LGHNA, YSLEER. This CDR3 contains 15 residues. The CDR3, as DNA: TGCGCCAGCAGCCAAGTCCTGGGCCCCATGGTTGAGCAGTACTTC. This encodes CASSQVLGPMVEQYF.

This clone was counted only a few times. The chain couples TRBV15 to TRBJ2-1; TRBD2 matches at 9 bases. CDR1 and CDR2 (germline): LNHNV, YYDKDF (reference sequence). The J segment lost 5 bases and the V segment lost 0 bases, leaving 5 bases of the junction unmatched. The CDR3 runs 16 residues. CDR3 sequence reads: CATSREPIAGDNEQFF. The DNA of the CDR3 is TGTGCCACCAGCAGAGAGCCAATAGCGGGAGACAATGAGCAGTTCTTC.

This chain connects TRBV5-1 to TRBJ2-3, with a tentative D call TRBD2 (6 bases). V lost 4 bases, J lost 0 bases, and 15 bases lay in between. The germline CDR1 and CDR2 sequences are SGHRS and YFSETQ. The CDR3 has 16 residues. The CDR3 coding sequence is TGCGCCAGCAGCCCGGGGGACCGAGGAAGCACAGATACGCAGTATTTT. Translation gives CASSPGDRGSTDTQYF.

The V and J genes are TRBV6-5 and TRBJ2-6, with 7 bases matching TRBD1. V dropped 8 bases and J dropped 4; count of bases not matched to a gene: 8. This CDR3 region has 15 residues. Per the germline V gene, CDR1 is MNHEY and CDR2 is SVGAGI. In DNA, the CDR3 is TGTGCCAGCGGAAACAGGGGAGCAGGGGCCAACGTCCTGACTTTC. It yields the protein CASGNRGAGANVLTF.

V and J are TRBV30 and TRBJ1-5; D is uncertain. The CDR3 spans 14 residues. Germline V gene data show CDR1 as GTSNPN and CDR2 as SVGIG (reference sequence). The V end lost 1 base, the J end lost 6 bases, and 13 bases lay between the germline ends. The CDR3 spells CAWSAPGVGQPQHF. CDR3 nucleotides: TGTGCCTGGAGTGCCCCTGGGGTGGGTCAGCCCCAGCATTTT.

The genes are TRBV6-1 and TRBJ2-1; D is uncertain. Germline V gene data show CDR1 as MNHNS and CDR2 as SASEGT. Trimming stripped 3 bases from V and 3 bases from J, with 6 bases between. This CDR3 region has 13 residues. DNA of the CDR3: TGTGCCAGCAGTGAGCGGATCTACAATGAGCAGTTCTTC. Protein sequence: CASSERIYNEQFF.